This TCR beta chain was recorded in a study of CD8+CD57+ T cells in acquired aplastic anemia. About the research overall: Mean DNA quantity obtained from sorted CD4+ and CD8+ cells was about 3 ug. Healthy donors had, on average, roughly 9.8 million reads for their CD4+ cells. The study, taken as a whole, reports: Patients were compared with controls for CD8+ Simpson's diversity, and no significant difference emerged. Patients and controls shared just under 30 CD8+ CDR3 sequences.

This clonotype has a count of ten or more. Its antigen is undetermined. Looked up from germline, CDR1 is DFQATT and CDR2 is SNEGSKA (reference sequence). V gave up 0 bases and J gave up 11 bases, with 19 bases separating them. CDR3 length: 14 amino acids. Genomic DNA provided the template from which TCR beta VDJ and CDR3 profiles were obtained. Via MiXCR, TCRdb re-called the reads, giving one row per CDR3 protein. The sample shows about 190,000 distinct CDR3 sequences, around half of them seen only once. The sample consisted of sorted CD4+, CD8+, or CD8+CD57+ T cells (not recorded which) from PBMCs. The chain employs TRBV20-1 and TRBJ1-1, with a tentative D call TRBD1 (5 bases). The receptor's source is a human donor in good health, serving as a control. The CDR3 DNA reads as TGCAGTGCTAGAGATTGGACATCCGGGTTGCCGGCTTTCTTT. Translated: CSARDWTSGLPAFF.